This is a list of T cell receptor beta chains from one sample in a study of CD8+ T cells in alopecia areata. TCRdb's copy holds only in-frame clones and misses some; the assay was immunoSEQ multiplex PCR. The top ten hold around 6% of the sample, which has around 120,000 clones, approximately 60% seen once. The sequences come from CD4+ T cells sorted from blood, collected at week 4, from a patient treated with tofacitinib. These receptors all come from a human donor with alopecia areata. The CDR3 runs from the conserved cysteine through the conserved F or W.

>TRBJ2-3|TRBV7-9
CASSLSLSTDTQYF
>TRBJ2-5|TRBV6-5
CASVRSSGEETQYF
>TRBJ2-7|TRBV30
CAWGRDPRNYEQYF
>TRBJ2-3|TRBV6-6
CASTPRSDTDTQYF
>TRBJ2-3|TRBV6-5
CASSSGRDTQYF
>TRBJ1-5|TRBV18
CASSPGGAGQPQHF
>TRBJ2-7|TRBV10-3
CAISESRYEQYF
>TRBJ2-3|TRBV7-2
CASSRTVPGTDTQYF
>TRBJ1-2|TRBV29-1
CSVEEDYGYTF
>TRBJ2-3|TRBV30
CAWGRGRAAPGADTQYF
>TRBJ2-1|TRBV10-3
CAIRGVAGGDNEQFF
>TRBJ2-7|TRBV28
CASSYMTGLEQYF
>TRBJ2-7|TRBV5-1
CASGGAHNEQYF
>TRBJ2-2|TRBV29-1
CSSWDRRAGELFF
>TRBJ2-3|TRBV29-1
CSVAGGAFDTQYF
>TRBJ1-4|TRBV29-1
CSVVGSATNEKLFF
>TRBJ2-5|TRBV29-1
CSVRGEETQYF
>TRBJ2-5|TRBV7-9
CASSLDTSMAQYF
>TRBJ2-4|TRBV7-2
CASSSRLLAKNIQYF
>TRBJ2-7|TRBV18
CASSMDRGSSYEQYF
>TRBJ1-1|TRBV18
CASSPNEQNTEAFF
>TRBJ1-5|TRBV29-1
CSVVLQGAGNQPQHF
>TRBJ2-1|TRBV20-1
CSARVVNEQFF
>TRBJ2-2|TRBV30
CAWSVRASGKPTGELFF
>TRBJ1-1|TRBV28
CASSSPGAGTEAFF
>TRBJ2-5|TRBV4-3
CASSQDLEETQYF
>TRBJ2-2|TRBV5-4
CASSVQGLNTGELFF
>TRBJ1-2|TRBV2
CASSALRTGTVYGYTF
>TRBJ1-6|TRBV27
CASSLGGNHSPLHF
>TRBJ2-4|TRBV20-1
CSASWGDRGHF
>TRBJ2-1|TRBV19
CASSRQRERNEQFF
>TRBJ2-4|TRBV29-1
CSVYLAAVAKNIQYF
>TRBJ2-5|TRBV27
CASGETQYF